The source of this T cell receptor beta chain is a study of response to subunit inactivated influenza vaccine (dated by TCRdb to 2016 to 2019). Study-level background: Deep quantitative profiling of the T cell receptor repertoire was used in the study to follow responses to a trivalent subunit inactivated influenza vaccine.

As to this clonotype: Its recognized antigen is unknown. No base-level quality is on record; no much larger clone is a single base apart.

The study at large found these results: The authors proposed that each seasonal influenza vaccination may bring in only a limited number of new T cells.

The CDR1 and CDR2 encoded by the germline V gene (reference sequence) are LGHDT and YNNKEL. The CDR3 holds 13 amino acids from the cysteine to the phenylalanine. Only the CDR3 part of the read is kept: 39 bases, read in frame from the first base. Trimming takes 4 bases from V and 5 bases from J, and the germline ends sit 12 bases apart. Libraries were made using RT-PCR. The sequencer was an Illumina HiSeq 2500. The public reads were quality trimmed at Q25 with fastp and then assembled into clones with MiXCR by TCRdb, keeping productive beta chains. Every CDR3 protein is listed once, alongside the most common genes and DNA of its rows. This sample lists more than 500,000 distinct CDR3 sequences; approximately 11% were detected once. Jointly, the top ten make up 9.5% to 12% of the sample. These same records also appear under a second study, on T cells expressing NK-cell markers. The other study reports the following: The TCR beta cDNA libraries were made using 5'RACE template switching, a step that added both a universal primer site and unique molecular identifiers. Three sorted T-cell subsets (CD3+CD56+NKG2C+, CD3+CD56+NKG2C- and CD3+CD56-NKG2C+) from several donors had their TCR beta-chain repertoires profiled. Seven of the eight sequenced donors were HCMV-seropositive and one was HCMV-seronegative. In several experiments an anti-gammadeltaTCR antibody was added to restrict sorting to alphabetaTCR-expressing T cells. In roughly 6 donors, the dominant CD3+CD56+NKG2C+ clonotypes were among the top 10 CD8+ clonotypes and accounted for roughly 1.0-8% of CD8+ T cells. Those dominant clonotypes were again the most abundant among CD3+CD56-NKG2C+ cells in a few donors, at roughly 25-60.1%. Whether the expanded NKG2C-expressing T cell clones were specific for HCMV antigens remained unclear. The eight sequenced donors were randomly selected healthy volunteers, three men and five women. A commercial ELISA kit detecting HCMV-specific IgG in serum was used to determine HCMV serostatus. Ficoll density gradient centrifugation was used to isolate peripheral blood mononuclear cells from blood. Bulk peripheral blood T-cell repertoires were additionally sequenced from unsorted PBMC for about 6 donors. Synthesis of cDNA was primed from the TCR beta constant segment and was followed by two consecutive PCR amplification steps. Sequencing of the libraries produced 2 x 150 bp reads on Illumina HiSeq 2000/2500, MiSeq or NextSeq. MIGEC handled demultiplexing of the reads and grouping by UMI, while MiTCR was used to assemble and quantify clonotypes. To remove erroneous sequences, TCR cDNA sequences were retained only when supported by two or more reads. The tcR package was used for downstream repertoire analysis, with clonotypes matched between fractions based on CDR3 nucleotide sequence plus V segment. Antigen specificity was annotated against VDJdb with VDJmatch, allowing one amino acid substitution in CDR3.

This clonotype was sampled from a middle-aged man who received an inactivated influenza vaccine. Donor details come from another sample of the same person, matched by shared clones. The sample in question was PBMCs from blood, obtained on the day of vaccination. This receptor chain uses TRBV3-1 and TRBJ2-7, with no reliable assignment of the D segment. CDR3 loop: CASSLSPNNEQYF. The DNA sequence is given as TGTGCCAGCAGCCTAAGCCCCAATAACGAGCAGTACTTC.